Listed below are T cell receptor beta chains from one sample, sequenced in a study of Ad26.COV2.S vaccination and SARS-CoV-2 variants. Produced via immunoSEQ multiplex PCR; TCRdb's table is partial and in-frame only. The sample carries over 400,000 clones, 92% recorded once. The source material was peripheral blood, sampled in a trial of Ad26.COV2.S vaccine versus placebo. These receptors were taken from a person between 18 and 65 years old who received the Ad26.COV2.S COVID-19 vaccine or a placebo. Both conserved end residues are trimmed from each CDR3. Each record gives: V gene, clone size, J gene, CDR3 protein. Not every row has a clone size; where given, it reads once, few, many or a size class.

v_call: TRBV5-1; clone_size: -; j_call: TRBJ1-1; cdr3_aa: ASSLEGNWATEAF
v_call: TRBV6-2/TRBV6-3; clone_size: -; j_call: TRBJ1-5; cdr3_aa: ASSYSFYSRLSNQPQH
v_call: TRBV4-3; clone_size: -; j_call: TRBJ2-7; cdr3_aa: ASSQGTGEGEQY
v_call: TRBV6-2/TRBV6-3; clone_size: once; j_call: TRBJ2-2; cdr3_aa: ASSYLAGTTGELF
v_call: TRBV7-2; clone_size: -; j_call: TRBJ2-7; cdr3_aa: ASSHWDSMYEQY
v_call: TRBV9; clone_size: -; j_call: TRBJ1-6; cdr3_aa: ASSAGTGTVLSPLH
v_call: TRBV2; clone_size: -; j_call: TRBJ1-6; cdr3_aa: ASSEALPGQNNSPLH
v_call: TRBV7-2; clone_size: few; j_call: TRBJ1-6; cdr3_aa: ASSSGAGAGSPLH
v_call: TRBV18; clone_size: -; j_call: TRBJ2-1; cdr3_aa: ASSFQLGSEQF
v_call: TRBV5-5; clone_size: -; j_call: TRBJ1-1; cdr3_aa: ASSGRQGAYTEAF
v_call: TRBV5-1; clone_size: -; j_call: TRBJ2-7; cdr3_aa: ASSLASSYEQY
v_call: TRBV7-2; clone_size: -; j_call: TRBJ2-5; cdr3_aa: ASSPSGQALQETQY
v_call: TRBV5-1; clone_size: once; j_call: TRBJ2-7; cdr3_aa: ASKRDREESWEQY
v_call: TRBV6-2/TRBV6-3; clone_size: -; j_call: TRBJ2-1; cdr3_aa: ASSYSRTSGESYNEQF
v_call: TRBV19; clone_size: -; j_call: TRBJ2-1; cdr3_aa: ASSMPNRGHGNEQF
v_call: TRBV6-2/TRBV6-3; clone_size: -; j_call: TRBJ2-7; cdr3_aa: ASSYSTGRGYEQY
v_call: TRBV7-2; clone_size: -; j_call: TRBJ2-3; cdr3_aa: ASSLSGGRLDTQY
v_call: TRBV5-1; clone_size: -; j_call: TRBJ2-7; cdr3_aa: ASAGTSGGREQY
v_call: TRBV7-9; clone_size: -; j_call: TRBJ1-5; cdr3_aa: ASRIKTGPRSNQPQH
v_call: TRBV5-1; clone_size: -; j_call: TRBJ2-5; cdr3_aa: ASSPQGVQETQY
v_call: TRBV27; clone_size: -; j_call: TRBJ1-2; cdr3_aa: ASSLQGSGYGYT
v_call: TRBV10-3; clone_size: -; j_call: TRBJ2-7; cdr3_aa: AISESSGTATYEQY
v_call: TRBV7-9; clone_size: -; j_call: TRBJ1-1; cdr3_aa: ASSTSGSTEAF
v_call: TRBV5-1; clone_size: -; j_call: TRBJ1-6; cdr3_aa: ASSRGQRDSPLH
v_call: TRBV4-1; clone_size: -; j_call: TRBJ2-1; cdr3_aa: ASSQVPPAVLTYNEQF
v_call: TRBV6-5; clone_size: -; j_call: TRBJ1-2; cdr3_aa: ASSYSEGGYGYT
v_call: TRBV6-2/TRBV6-3; clone_size: -; j_call: TRBJ2-3; cdr3_aa: ASSYLRGFTDTQY
v_call: TRBV30; clone_size: -; j_call: TRBJ1-6; cdr3_aa: AWSETGTGGGTLH
v_call: TRBV7-2; clone_size: -; j_call: TRBJ2-4; cdr3_aa: ASSPRTGPTKNIQY
v_call: TRBV9; clone_size: -; j_call: TRBJ1-1; cdr3_aa: ASSDHRAGTEAF
v_call: TRBV5-1; clone_size: -; j_call: TRBJ2-3; cdr3_aa: ASSLEDRGADTQY
v_call: TRBV6-5; clone_size: -; j_call: TRBJ1-5; cdr3_aa: ASSDSLSNQPQH
v_call: TRBV7-6; clone_size: few; j_call: TRBJ2-2; cdr3_aa: ASSPRGGSGATGTGELF
v_call: TRBV7-2; clone_size: -; j_call: TRBJ2-7; cdr3_aa: ASSPGQRTYEQY
v_call: TRBV6-5; clone_size: -; j_call: TRBJ2-6; cdr3_aa: ASSYSFGSGANVLT
v_call: TRBV20-1; clone_size: -; j_call: TRBJ2-7; cdr3_aa: SASASYSYEQY
v_call: TRBV19; clone_size: -; j_call: TRBJ2-7; cdr3_aa: ASSRRGQRAGEQY
v_call: TRBV5-1; clone_size: few; j_call: TRBJ1-2; cdr3_aa: ASRQGTNYGYT
v_call: TRBV6-2/TRBV6-3; clone_size: -; j_call: TRBJ2-7; cdr3_aa: ASSYTDEQY
v_call: TRBV19; clone_size: few; j_call: TRBJ2-7; cdr3_aa: ASSIDTGPEPYEQY
v_call: TRBV11-2; clone_size: -; j_call: TRBJ2-7; cdr3_aa: ASTTNSQRGVYEQY
v_call: TRBV7-9; clone_size: once; j_call: TRBJ2-2; cdr3_aa: ASSFPSQGGLTGELF
v_call: TRBV2; clone_size: once; j_call: TRBJ2-7; cdr3_aa: ASSDWDSSWTIINYEQY